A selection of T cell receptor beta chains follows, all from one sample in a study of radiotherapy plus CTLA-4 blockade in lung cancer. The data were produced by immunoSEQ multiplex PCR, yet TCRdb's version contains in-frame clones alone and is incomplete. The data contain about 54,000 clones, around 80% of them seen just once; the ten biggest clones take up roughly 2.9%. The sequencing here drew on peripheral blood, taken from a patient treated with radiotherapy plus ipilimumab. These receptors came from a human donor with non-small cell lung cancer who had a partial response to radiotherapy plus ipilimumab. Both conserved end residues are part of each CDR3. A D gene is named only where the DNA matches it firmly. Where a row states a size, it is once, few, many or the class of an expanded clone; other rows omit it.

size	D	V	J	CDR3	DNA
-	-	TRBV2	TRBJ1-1	CASSGGGWNTEAFF	TGTGCCAGCAGTGGGGGGGGCTGGAACACTGAAGCTTTCTTT
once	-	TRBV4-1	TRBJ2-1	CASSPGGRSSYNEQFF	TGCGCCAGCAGCCCCGGTGGCCGGAGCTCCTACAATGAGCAGTTCTTC
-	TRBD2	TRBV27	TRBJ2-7	CASSPFRPPGRGLAGGPYEQYF	TGTGCCAGCAGCCCATTTCGGCCGCCGGGACGGGGACTAGCGGGGGGCCCCTACGAGCAGTACTTC
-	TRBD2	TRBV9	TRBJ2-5	CASSVGGGFGETQYF	TGTGCCAGCAGCGTAGGGGGGGGATTTGGAGAGACCCAGTACTTC
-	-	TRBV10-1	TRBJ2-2	CASSVGFTGELFF	TGCGCCAGCAGTGTCGGGTTCACCGGGGAGCTGTTTTTT
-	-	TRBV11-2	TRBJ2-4	CASSLGPGGEKYIQYF	TGTGCCAGCAGCTTGGGCCCCGGAGGCGAGAAGTACATTCAGTACTTC
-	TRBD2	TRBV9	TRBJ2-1	CASSVAVLAGAYSYNEQFF	TGTGCCAGCAGCGTAGCAGTACTAGCGGGGGCCTACTCCTACAATGAGCAGTTCTTC
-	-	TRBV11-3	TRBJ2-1	CASSLNRANEQFF	TGTGCCAGCAGCTTGAACAGGGCTAATGAGCAGTTCTTC
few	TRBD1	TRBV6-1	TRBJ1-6	CASSVAGQGNSPLHF	TGTGCCAGCAGTGTCGCGGGACAGGGGAATTCACCCCTCCACTTT
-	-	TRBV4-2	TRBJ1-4	CASSQEEGKDEKLFF	TGTGCCAGCAGCCAAGAAGAGGGAAAAGATGAAAAACTGTTTTTT
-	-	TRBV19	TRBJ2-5	CASTPRASANQETQYF	TGTGCCAGTACCCCTAGGGCTAGCGCGAACCAAGAGACCCAGTACTTC
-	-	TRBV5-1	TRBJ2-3	CASSLPPFTDTQYF	TGCGCCAGCAGCTTGCCCCCCTTCACAGATACGCAGTATTTT
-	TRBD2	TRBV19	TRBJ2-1	CASGGRTSTDEQFF	TGTGCCAGTGGGGGGAGGACTAGCACCGATGAGCAGTTCTTC
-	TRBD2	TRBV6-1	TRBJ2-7	CASRGRLAGADEQYF	TGTGCCAGCAGGGGAAGACTAGCGGGGGCCGACGAGCAGTACTTC
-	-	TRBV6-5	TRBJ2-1	CASSYAANNEQFF	TGTGCCAGCAGTTACGCGGCAAACAATGAGCAGTTCTTC
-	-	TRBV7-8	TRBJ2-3	CASSLERGGDRDTQYF	TGTGCCAGCAGCTTAGAAAGGGGAGGAGATCGAGATACGCAGTATTTT
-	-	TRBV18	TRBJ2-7	CASSPGDSPSYEQYF	TGTGCCAGCTCACCGGGTGACAGCCCCTCCTACGAGCAGTACTTC
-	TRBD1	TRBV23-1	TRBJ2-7	CASSQTGTGVVNWPEEQYF	TGCGCCAGCAGTCAGACCGGGACAGGGGTCGTTAATTGGCCTGAAGAGCAGTACTTC
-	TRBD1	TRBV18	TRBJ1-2	CASSQGTDYYGYTF	TGTGCCAGCTCCCAAGGGACAGATTACTATGGCTACACCTTC
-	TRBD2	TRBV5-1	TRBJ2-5	CASSFLAGEETQYF	TGCGCCAGCAGCTTCCTAGCGGGGGAGGAGACCCAGTACTTC
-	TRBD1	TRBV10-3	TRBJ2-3	CAISDSQGARTDTQYF	TGTGCCATCAGTGATTCGCAGGGGGCGCGGACAGATACGCAGTATTTT
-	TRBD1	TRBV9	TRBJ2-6	CASSPGQGLGGANVLTF	TGTGCCAGCAGCCCGGGACAGGGGTTAGGTGGGGCCAACGTCCTGACTTTC
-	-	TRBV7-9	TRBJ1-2	CASTRGSNYGYTF	TGTGCCAGCACCCGGGGGTCTAACTATGGCTACACCTTC
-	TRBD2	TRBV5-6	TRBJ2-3	CASSLGGVGGAGDTQYF	TGTGCCAGCAGCTTGGGAGGAGTCGGGGGGGCGGGAGATACGCAGTATTTT
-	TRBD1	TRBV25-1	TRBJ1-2	CASSDNRDRRYGYTF	TGTGCCAGCAGTGATAACCGGGACAGGCGCTATGGCTACACCTTC
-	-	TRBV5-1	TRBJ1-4	CASSLAGANEKLFF	TGCGCCAGCAGCTTGGCAGGGGCTAATGAAAAACTGTTTTTT
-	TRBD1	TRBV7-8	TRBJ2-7	CASSLGGAGTGAYEQYF	TGTGCCAGCAGCTTAGGGGGAGCCGGGACAGGGGCCTACGAGCAGTACTTC
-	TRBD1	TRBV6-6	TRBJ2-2	CASSYSAGQGAGELFF	TGTGCCAGCAGTTACTCCGCGGGACAGGGGGCCGGGGAGCTGTTTTTT
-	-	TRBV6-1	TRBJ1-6	CASSQGSSPLHF	TGTGCCAGCAGCCAGGGAAGTTCACCCCTCCACTTT
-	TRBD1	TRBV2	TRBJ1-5	CASAGQGHGSNQPQHF	TGTGCCAGCGCGGGACAGGGCCATGGGAGCAATCAGCCCCAGCATTTT
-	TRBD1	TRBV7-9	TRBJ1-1	CASSLGEGAPSTEAFF	TGTGCCAGCAGCTTAGGTGAGGGGGCCCCTTCCACTGAAGCTTTCTTT
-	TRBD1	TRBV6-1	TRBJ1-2	CASSPGTGGPYGYTF	TGTGCCAGCAGTCCCGGGACAGGGGGGCCCTATGGCTACACCTTC
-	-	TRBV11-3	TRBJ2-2	CASSFFGGELFF	TGTGCCAGCAGCTTTTTCGGCGGGGAGCTGTTTTTT
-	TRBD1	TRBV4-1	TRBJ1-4	CASSQGPGTGIEKLFF	TGCGCCAGCAGCCAAGGACCAGGGACAGGGATTGAAAAACTGTTTTTT
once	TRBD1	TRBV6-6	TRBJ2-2	CASSYSMQGAGGELFF	TGTGCCAGCAGTTACTCGATGCAGGGGGCCGGCGGGGAGCTGTTTTTT
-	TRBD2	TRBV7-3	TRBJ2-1	CASSPKRGGNNEQFF	TGTGCCAGCAGCCCAAAGCGGGGGGGTAATAATGAGCAGTTCTTC
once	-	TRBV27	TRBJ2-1	CATAVYAQRDEQFF	TGTGCCACCGCAGTATACGCACAGAGGGATGAGCAGTTCTTC
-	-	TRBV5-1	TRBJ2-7	CASAGESYEQYF	TGCGCCAGCGCCGGGGAGTCCTACGAGCAGTACTTC
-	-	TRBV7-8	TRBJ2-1	CASSLGNSGYNEQFF	TGTGCCAGCAGCTTAGGGAATAGCGGCTACAATGAGCAGTTCTTC
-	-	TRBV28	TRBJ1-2	CATGRDYGYTF	TGTGCCACCGGTCGGGATTATGGCTACACCTTC
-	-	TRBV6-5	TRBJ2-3	CASSYEEGVGGTQYF	TGTGCCAGCAGTTACGAGGAAGGGGTGGGAGGTACGCAGTATTTT
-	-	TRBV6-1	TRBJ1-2	CASGTRGGSRGYTF	TGTGCCAGCGGTACCCGGGGGGGTTCCAGGGGCTACACCTTC
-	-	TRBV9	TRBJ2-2	CASSVAGRTGELFF	TGTGCCAGCAGCGTAGCGGGGAGAACCGGGGAGCTGTTTTTT
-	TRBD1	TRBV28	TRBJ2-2	CAGGQGNWELFF	TGTGCCGGAGGACAGGGAAACTGGGAGCTGTTTTTT
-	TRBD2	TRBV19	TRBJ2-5	CASSIGPSGGGYQETQYF	TGTGCCAGTAGTATAGGGCCTAGCGGGGGGGGGTACCAAGAGACCCAGTACTTC